This paragraph covers one T cell receptor (beta chain) sequence. There is no known antigen for this receptor. No much larger clonotype is one base removed from it; base qualities were not supplied. Sequences SNHLY (CDR1) and FYNNEI (CDR2) are obtained from the germline V gene. Trimming accounts for 0 bases at V and 5 bases at J, while the number of junction bases matched to no gene is 7. From cysteine to phenylalanine, the CDR3 is 18 amino acids long. Only CDR3 DNA remains: 54 bases, in frame from the first base. This specimen belongs to a study of T cell responses to AZD1222 COVID-19 vaccine (dated by TCRdb to the early 2020s). Concerning the study at large: AZD1222 recipients given second doses at about 4 weeks or at about 12 weeks were pooled, since spike-specific TCR depth and breadth were not found to differ between the two schedules. Trial participants were enrolled by age into 18-55, 56-69 and 70-plus year subgroups, with roughly 150, 30 and 60 TCR-sequenced participants respectively. A total of 230 to 250 trial participants underwent TCR sequencing, of whom about 210 received two doses of AZD1222 and approximately 25 received two doses of the MenACWY control vaccine. Findings and caveats that apply to the study as a whole: In the small 56-69-year group, the increase in depth fell short of significance, most likely because of low power. Participants were mostly white British and included more females than males, and it was suggested by the authors that clonal diversity may have been underestimated. A significant rise in spike-specific TCR breadth and depth was observed after two AZD1222 doses relative to day 0 and relative to MenACWY recipients. Because no samples from the day 14 peak response were available, repertoires could be characterized only after the peak T cell response. Nearly half of unique spike-specific TCRs reportedly recognized epitopes outside regions mutated in the B.1.351 and B.1.1.7 variants. The vaccine-associated CD4 TCRs covered the entire spike protein, and the dominant responses fell in regions 160-218 and 743-854. Conclusions about previously exposed vaccinees are limited, since just a handful of AZD1222 recipients were seropositive for SARS-CoV-2 at baseline.

The time point label on this specimen signifies: baseline before first vaccination. Vaccinee samples were obtained from the UK trials COV001 and COV002, which included a single-blind randomized controlled phase 2/3 trial of AZD1222 (ChAdOx1 nCoV-19) in healthy adults. Trial participant PBMC samples were collected at day 0 and day 28 after the second dose for TCRbeta chain sequencing. The CDR3 regions of human TCRbeta chains were analyzed by immunosequencing. Concerning the study's data processing: Repertoire TCRs were matched against a reference library of SARS-CoV-2-specific TCRs generated with the MIRA antigen-specificity platform. Breadth was defined as the fraction of unique TCRs that were SARS-CoV-2-associated. Depth was defined as the fraction of total T cells that were SARS-CoV-2-associated. Each spike-specific TCR was assigned to its reactive spike region and to a CD4 or CD8 class using the MIRA data. Log10-transformed breadth and depth values were compared by one-way ANOVA with Sidak's multiple comparisons tests. The immuneACCESS repertoire file appears here via TCRdb, limited to in-frame rearrangements. These files lack a portion of the clones; in checked studies, under half of the deficit traces to unresolved V genes, and the cause of the others is not known. From that table come the V and J calls and clone size; the DNA was used to work out D and trimming. The sample contains about 84,000 clones, about 85% of them found a single time. Together, the top ten hold over 1.2% of the sample.

The chain is made from TRBV2 and TRBJ2-5, with TRBD2 identical over 15 junction bases. The TCR sequence derives from an adult in good health. The starting material was peripheral blood, obtained on day 0 of AZD1222 vaccination. The sequence in DNA is TGTGCCAGCAGTGAAGCGGGACTAGCGGGAGGTTTACGGGAGACCCAGTACTTC. Translated, it gives CASSEAGLAGGLRETQYF.